The following is a T cell receptor (beta chain) sequence with its context. V lost 1 base, J lost 2 bases, and 9 bases stayed unmatched. The CDR3 spans 17 residues. Germline loops: CDR1 SGHRS, CDR2 YFSETQ. The sample belongs to a study of T cells in Graves' hyperthyroidism and ophthalmopathy. Researchers amplified the TCR beta CDR3 regions from RNA transcripts. First-round RT-PCR with HTBI primers amplified the TCR CDR3 region. TCRdb passed the multiplex PCR reads through MiXCR, listing each CDR3 protein once. The profile shows around 620,000 distinct CDR3 sequences, 13% to 15% of them singletons. The specimen sequenced was blood. V and J are TRBV5-1 and TRBJ1-2; 9 bases match TRBD1. This clonotype was obtained from a woman between 18 and 29 years old with Graves' ophthalmopathy. The DNA for the CDR3 is TGCGCCAGCAGCTTGCGAGGCAGTGGGACAGGGAACTATGGCTACACCTTC. Its translation is CASSLRGSGTGNYGYTF. The variable domain in full, with the rest retrieved from reference TRBV5-1 and TRBJ1-2, is KAGVTQTPRYLIKTRGQQVTLSCSPISGHRSVSWYQQTPGQGLQFLFEYFSETQRNKGNFPGRFSGRQFSNSRSEMNVSTLELGDSALYLCASSLRGSGTGNYGYTFGSGTRLTVV.